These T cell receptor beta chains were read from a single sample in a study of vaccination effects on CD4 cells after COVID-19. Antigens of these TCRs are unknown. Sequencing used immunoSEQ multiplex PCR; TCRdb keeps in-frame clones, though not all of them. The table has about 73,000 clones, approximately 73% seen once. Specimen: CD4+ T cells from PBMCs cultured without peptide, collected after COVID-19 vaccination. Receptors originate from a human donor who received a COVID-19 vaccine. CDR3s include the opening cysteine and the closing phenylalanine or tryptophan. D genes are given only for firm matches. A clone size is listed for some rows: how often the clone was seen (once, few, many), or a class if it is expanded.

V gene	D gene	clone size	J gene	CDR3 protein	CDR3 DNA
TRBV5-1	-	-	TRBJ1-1	CASSDPGPRNTEAFF	TGCGCCAGCAGCGACCCGGGACCCAGGAACACTGAAGCTTTCTTT
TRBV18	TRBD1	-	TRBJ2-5	CASSLSAGGLGETQYF	TGTGCCAGCTCCCTTTCGGCAGGGGGCCTAGGGGAGACCCAGTACTTC
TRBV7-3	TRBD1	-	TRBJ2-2	CASSSGTGYNTGELFF	TGTGCCAGCAGCTCGGGGACAGGTTATAACACCGGGGAGCTGTTTTTT
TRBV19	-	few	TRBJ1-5	CASSIIRGTNQPQHF	TGTGCCAGTAGTATAATCAGGGGCACCAATCAGCCCCAGCATTTT
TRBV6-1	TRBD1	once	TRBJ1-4	CASSDGRGREKLFF	TGTGCCAGCAGTGATGGAAGGGGGCGCGAAAAACTGTTTTTT
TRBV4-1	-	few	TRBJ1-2	CASSQVGQVANYGYTF	TGCGCCAGCAGCCAAGTAGGTCAGGTAGCTAACTATGGCTACACCTTC
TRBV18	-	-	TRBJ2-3	CASSRWDGTDTQYF	TGTGCCAGCTCCCGGTGGGATGGCACAGATACGCAGTATTTT
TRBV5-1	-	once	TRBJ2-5	CASTDRDRFLKTQYF	TGCGCCAGCACCGACCGAGACAGGTTCTTGAAGACCCAGTACTTC
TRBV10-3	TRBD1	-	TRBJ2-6	CAISEAPAGGSGANVLTF	TGTGCCATCAGTGAGGCTCCGGCAGGGGGCTCTGGGGCCAACGTCCTGACTTTC
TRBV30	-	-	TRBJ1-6	CAWSVGWQANSPLHF	TGTGCCTGGAGTGTCGGGTGGCAGGCTAATTCACCCCTCCACTTT
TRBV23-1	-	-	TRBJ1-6	CASSQTPRGANNSPLHF	TGCGCCAGCAGTCAAACACCCCGGGGAGCAAATAATTCACCCCTCCACTTT
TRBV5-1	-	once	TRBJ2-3	CASSLSGSDTDTQYF	TGCGCCAGCAGCTTGTCCGGCTCAGACACAGATACGCAGTATTTT
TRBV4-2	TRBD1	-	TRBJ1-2	CASSQDEGGAYGYTF	TGTGCCAGCAGCCAAGATGAAGGGGGCGCCTATGGCTACACCTTC
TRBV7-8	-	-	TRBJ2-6	CASSLLAGANVLTF	TGTGCCAGCAGCTTATTAGCTGGGGCCAACGTCCTGACTTTC
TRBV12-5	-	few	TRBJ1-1	CASGLEPGAGAFF	TGTGCTAGTGGTTTGGAACCGGGGGCGGGAGCTTTCTTT
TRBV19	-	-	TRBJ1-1	CASSRTLTGMNTEAFF	TGTGCCAGTAGTCGGACCCTCACAGGGATGAACACTGAAGCTTTCTTT
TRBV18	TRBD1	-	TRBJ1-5	CASSPKGQVNHQPQHF	TGTGCCAGCTCACCAAAAGGACAGGTGAACCATCAGCCCCAGCATTTT
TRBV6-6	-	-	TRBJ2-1	CASSYSIGTEQFF	TGTGCCAGCAGTTACTCGATAGGGACTGAGCAGTTCTTC
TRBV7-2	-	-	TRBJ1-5	CASSLGGLDNQPQHF	TGTGCCAGCAGCTTAGGTGGGTTGGACAATCAGCCCCAGCATTTT
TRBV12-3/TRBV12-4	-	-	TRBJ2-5	CASSFNPQTQYF	TGTGCCAGCAGTTTCAACCCGCAGACCCAGTACTTC
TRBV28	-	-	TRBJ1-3	CASSLKGSGPGNTIYF	TGTGCCAGCAGTTTAAAGGGTTCCGGCCCTGGAAACACCATATATTTT
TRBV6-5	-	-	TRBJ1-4	CASSYGDATNEKLFF	TGTGCCAGCAGTTACGGTGATGCAACTAATGAAAAACTGTTTTTT
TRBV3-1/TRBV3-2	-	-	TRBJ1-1	CASSRSLATEAFF	TGTGCCAGCAGCCGATCCTTGGCCACTGAAGCTTTCTTT
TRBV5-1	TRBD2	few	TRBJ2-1	CASSLMLAGGSINEQFF	TGCGCCAGCAGCTTGATGCTAGCGGGGGGCTCAATTAATGAGCAGTTCTTC
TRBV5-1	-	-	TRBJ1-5	CASSLGQDNQPQHF	TGCGCCAGCAGCTTGGGACAGGACAATCAGCCCCAGCATTTT
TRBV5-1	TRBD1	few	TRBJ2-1	CASSPRDRLNNEQFF	TGCGCCAGCAGCCCCCGGGACAGGTTAAACAATGAGCAGTTCTTC
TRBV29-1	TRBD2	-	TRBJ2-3	CSVLGLAGVGTDTQYF	TGCAGCGTTCTAGGACTAGCGGGGGTCGGCACAGATACGCAGTATTTT
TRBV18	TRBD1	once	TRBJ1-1	CASSPQGGGNTEAFF	TGTGCCAGCTCACCGCAGGGGGGGGGTAACACTGAAGCTTTCTTT
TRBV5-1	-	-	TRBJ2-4	CASTPEGDPLRVQYF	TGCGCCAGCACGCCGGAGGGCGACCCCCTCCGTGTTCAGTACTTC
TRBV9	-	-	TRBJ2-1	CASSVRQETYNEQFF	TGTGCCAGCAGCGTACGGCAGGAGACCTACAATGAGCAGTTCTTC
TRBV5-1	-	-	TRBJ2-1	CASRLVSYNEQFF	TGCGCCAGCAGACTAGTGAGTTACAATGAGCAGTTCTTC
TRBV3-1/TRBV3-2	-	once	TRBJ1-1	CASSQDGRLAGTEAFF	TGTGCCAGCAGCCAAGACGGACGTTTAGCTGGCACTGAAGCTTTCTTT
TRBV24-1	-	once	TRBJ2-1	CATSDPNRKSSYNEQFF	TGTGCCACCAGTGATCCGAACAGGAAGAGCTCCTACAATGAGCAGTTCTTC
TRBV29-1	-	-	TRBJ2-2	CSVDPGANTGELFF	TGCAGCGTTGATCCGGGGGCCAACACCGGGGAGCTGTTTTTT